These 26 T cell receptor beta chains were all obtained from the same sample, sequenced in a study of OX40 agonist ivuxolimab in advanced cancers. The repertoire was sequenced with immunoSEQ multiplex PCR; TCRdb's copy has only in-frame clones and lacks some. There are over 95,000 clones in the sample; roughly 90% occur only once, and around 0.3% lies in the top ten. The starting material was CD4+ or CD8+ T cells sorted from blood, obtained in a trial of the OX40 agonist ivuxolimab. These TCRs come from an adult with an advanced solid tumor such as melanoma, head and neck, liver or kidney cancer.

V and J are TRBV10-3 and TRBJ1-3; 8 nucleotides align to TRBD1. Germline V gives CDR1 ENHRY, CDR2 SYGVKD. V lost 0 bases, J lost 2 bases, and 3 bases stayed unmatched. The CDR3 is 16 residues long. CDR3 DNA: TGTGCCATCAGTGAGTCGAACAGGGGGACTGGAAACACCATATATTTT. This gives the protein CAISESNRGTGNTIYF.

V usage is TRBV5-3 and J usage is TRBJ1-1, with D uncertain. TRBV5-3 is an ORF, and what it does is uncertain. The CDR3 covers 15 residues. V lost 8 bases and J 1 base, leaving 18 bases between the germline ends. CDR3 protein: CASSPRLGGNTEAFF. CDR3 in DNA: TGTGCCAGCAGCCCTAGACTCGGTGGGAACACTGAAGCTTTCTTT.

This clone was recorded only once. The V and J genes are TRBV2 and TRBJ2-5; no clear D gene. The CDR3 is made up of 14 amino acids. Per germline, CDR1 SNHLY and CDR2 FYNNEI. The V and J ends lost 3 bases and 5 bases respectively, with 13 bases between them. In DNA, the CDR3 is TGTGCCAGCAGTGAGGACCTGTTCCGGGAGACCCAGTACTTC. Amino acids: CASSEDLFRETQYF.

V and J are TRBV6-6 and TRBJ2-7; the D call may be TRBD1 or TRBD2 (5 bases each). The CDR3 is 13 residues long. Germline-derived CDR1 and CDR2 are MNHNY and SVGAGI (reference sequence). With 10 bases removed from V and 6 bases from J, the gap between germline ends came to 19 bases. CDR3 sequence reads: CATKEVGRGEQYF. The CDR3 region has the DNA TGTGCCACCAAGGAGGTCGGAAGGGGCGAGCAGTACTTC.

V is TRBV5-4 and J is TRBJ1-4, with D tentatively TRBD1 (5 bases). This CDR3 spans 14 amino acids. The germline V gene encodes CDR1 SGHNT and CDR2 YYREEE (reference sequence). V was clipped by 0 bases and J by 8 bases, with 11 bases between them. Written as DNA, the CDR3 is TGTGCCAGCAGCTTGGCGGGGGTAGAGGAAAAACTGTTTTTT. Translating it yields CASSLAGVEEKLFF.

The chain employs TRBV7-2 and TRBJ2-2, with 16 bases identical to TRBD2. CDR1 is SGHTA, CDR2 FQGNSA, per germline. V lost 4 bases, J lost 10 bases, and 9 bases stayed unmatched. This CDR3 is 17 amino acids long. CDR3 DNA: TGTGCCAGCAGCTCCTGGGGACTAGCGGGAGGGCGGGAGGAGCTGTTTTTT. Residues: CASSSWGLAGGREELFF.

The chain uses TRBV15 and TRBJ2-1; 8 bases map to TRBD2. This CDR3 has 16 amino acids. The germline gives CDR1 LNHNV, CDR2 YYDKDF (reference sequence). J gave up 8 bases and V 8 bases, and 17 bases lay outside the gene matches. The CDR3 protein is CATARGFREGLDEQFF. CDR3 in DNA: TGTGCCACCGCCCGGGGGTTTCGGGAGGGCCTCGATGAGCAGTTCTTC.

V usage is TRBV4-2 and J usage is TRBJ2-1; 8 bases align to TRBD2. The V and J ends lost 4 bases and 3 bases, in that order; junction bases with no gene match: 8. CDR1 and CDR2 (germline): LGHNA, YNFKEQ. CDR3 length: 16 amino acids. The DNA of the CDR3 is TGTGCCAGCAGCCGAGTCAGCGGGAGCGACTACAATGAGCAGTTCTTC. Its translation: CASSRVSGSDYNEQFF.

The rearrangement links TRBV9 to TRBJ1-6, with D possibly matching TRBD1 (6 bases). The germline V gene encodes CDR1 SGDLS and CDR2 YYNGEE. With 3 bases removed from V and 6 bases from J, the gap between germline ends came to 10 bases. The CDR3 length is 14 residues. In DNA, the CDR3 is TGTGCCAGCAGCGCGCGACAGGCTAATTCACCCCTCCACTTT. Protein: CASSARQANSPLHF.

V and J are TRBV7-8 and TRBJ2-3, with 8 bases fitting TRBD1. V lost 5 bases, J lost 1 base, and 5 bases stayed unmatched. Germline assignment: CDR1 SGHVS and CDR2 FQNEAQ. This CDR3 comprises 15 residues. DNA of the CDR3: TGTGCCAGCAGCCCGACAGGGGATGGCACAGATACGCAGTATTTT. Its translation: CASSPTGDGTDTQYF.

Turning to this clone: Mismatch with germline at one junction end may stem from a read error. The CDR3, as DNA: TGTGCCAGTAGTCTAGACAGTAGCACAGATACGCAGTATTTT. This codes for CASSLDSSTDTQYF. V gene TRBV19 combines with J gene TRBJ2-3; weak D call: TRBD1 (5 bases). The CDR3 consists of 14 residues. Germline CDR1 is LNHDA and CDR2 is SQIVND (reference sequence).

The rearrangement joins TRBV28 to TRBJ1-4; TRBD1 matches 8 bases. V was clipped by 3 bases and J by 7 bases; unmatched bases: 7. CDR1 and CDR2 from the germline V gene are MDHEN and SYDVKM. This CDR3 is built from 15 residues. The CDR3 DNA follows: TGTGCCAGCAGTTTGGTCGGCAGGGGGCTTGAAAAACTGTTTTTT. It specifies CASSLVGRGLEKLFF.

This chain links TRBV28 with TRBJ1-4, with D possibly TRBD1 on 6 matching bases. There are 13 residues in the CDR3. From germline, CDR1 is MDHEN and CDR2 SYDVKM. The V end lost 6 bases, the J end lost 6 bases, and 11 bases lay between the germline ends. The CDR3 loop reads CASSTTGYEKLFF. In DNA, the CDR3 is TGTGCCAGCAGCACAACAGGGTATGAAAAACTGTTTTTT.

The chain links TRBV11-2 to TRBJ2-1; 10 bases align to TRBD2. The CDR3 sequence is 15 residues long. After removal of 2 bases from V and 5 bases from J, the junction contained 3 bases not matched to a gene. Germline assignment: CDR1 SGHAT and CDR2 FQNNGV. CDR3 nucleotide sequence: TGTGCCAGCAGCTTATTTCTAGCGGGAGACAATGAGCAGTTCTTC. It translates to CASSLFLAGDNEQFF.

The chain employs TRBV5-1 and TRBJ2-1; D call uncertain. The germline V gene has CDR1 SGHRS and CDR2 YFSETQ. V lost 4 bases and J lost 10, with 15 bases in between. The CDR3 loop spans 13 amino acids. The DNA of the CDR3 is TGCGCCAGCAGCCCGGTCCGTCTTAAAGAGCAGTTCTTC. Protein sequence: CASSPVRLKEQFF.

CDR3 sequence reads: CASSLGDRGREETQYF. For the CDR3, the DNA is TGCGCCAGCAGCTTGGGGGACAGGGGAAGAGAGGAGACCCAGTACTTC. The chain has TRBV5-1 and TRBJ2-5; 10 nucleotides align to TRBD1. Germline V gene sequence: CDR1 SGHRS, CDR2 YFSETQ. V was clipped by 0 bases and J by 5 bases; unmatched bases: 7. The CDR3 runs 16 residues.

The rearrangement joins TRBV7-9 to TRBJ2-7; 8 nucleotides align to TRBD2. Germline CDR1 is SEHNR and CDR2 is FQNEAQ (reference sequence). Trimming cost V 5 bases and J 5 bases; bases outside gene matches: 8. This CDR3 has 14 residues. In nucleotides, the CDR3 is TGTGCCAGCAGCAAAGACAGCGGGAGCCACGAGCAGTACTTC. This codes for CASSKDSGSHEQYF.

The chain employs TRBV9 and TRBJ2-3; D unresolved. V lost 4 bases to trimming and J lost 1 base, with 13 bases between them. Germline V gene data show CDR1 as SGDLS and CDR2 as YYNGEE. This CDR3 is 15 amino acids long. The CDR3 bases are TGTGCCAGCAGCCCGCGGCCAAGGGGCACAGATACGCAGTATTTT. Amino acid sequence: CASSPRPRGTDTQYF. The full variable domain, rest sourced from reference TRBV9 and TRBJ2-3, is DSGVTQTPKHLITATGQRVTLRCSPRSGDLSVYWYQQSLDQGLQFLIQYYNGEERAKGNILERFSAQQFPDLHSELNLSSLELGDSALYFCASSPRPRGTDTQYFGPGTRLTVL.

This chain connects TRBV7-2 to TRBJ1-3; 7 nucleotides agree with TRBD1. The V gene's germline CDR1 is SGHTA and CDR2 FQGNSA. This CDR3 has 15 residues. V shed 4 bases, J shed 1 base, and the junction held 4 bases outside the gene matches. The CDR3 coding sequence is TGTGCCAGCAGCTCCAGGGGGGGATCTGGAAACACCATATATTTT. Protein sequence: CASSSRGGSGNTIYF.

CDR3 nucleotides: TGCGCCAGCAGCTTCGGGACAGGGGGCCGTGGCTACACCTTC. Translating it yields CASSFGTGGRGYTF. The chain has TRBV5-1 and TRBJ1-2, with 12 bases that match TRBD1. V shed 2 bases, J shed 7 bases, and the junction held 3 bases outside the gene matches. Germline V lookup: CDR1 SGHRS, CDR2 YFSETQ. The CDR3 extends over 14 amino acids.

This rearrangement joins TRBV27 to TRBJ2-5; D gene unclear. Deletions cut 0 bases from V and 0 bases from J, with 8 bases between. The CDR3 has 15 amino acids. The germline CDR1 and CDR2 sequences are MNHEY and SMNVEV (reference sequence). The CDR3 sequence is CASSLSVGNQETQYF. CDR3 DNA: TGTGCCAGCAGTTTATCTGTAGGGAACCAAGAGACCCAGTACTTC.

The V gene is TRBV27, the J gene TRBJ1-2, with 9 bases fitting TRBD1. V shed 0 bases, J shed 2 bases, and the junction held 4 bases outside the gene matches. CDR1 and CDR2 (germline): MNHEY, SMNVEV (reference sequence). The CDR3 runs 16 residues. CDR3 amino acids: CASSLSTGGANYGYTF. In DNA, the CDR3 is TGTGCCAGCAGTTTATCCACAGGGGGCGCGAACTATGGCTACACCTTC.

This clone was detected once. The chain's CDR3 is CASRQLSNQPQHF. Written as DNA, the CDR3 is TGTGCCAGCCGACAGCTAAGCAATCAGCCCCAGCATTTT. V is TRBV28 and J is TRBJ1-5, with a possible D match to TRBD1 (5 bases). V gave up 8 bases and J gave up 1 base, with 9 bases separating them. This CDR3 is 13 amino acids long. From germline, CDR1 is MDHEN and CDR2 SYDVKM.

The V gene is TRBV5-5, the J gene TRBJ2-2; 13 nucleotides line up with TRBD2. CDR1 SGHKS and CDR2 YYEKEE come from the germline V gene (reference sequence). There are 17 residues in the CDR3. The J segment lost 4 bases and the V segment lost 5 bases, leaving 8 bases of the junction unmatched. The CDR3 loop reads CASRQPGLAGRTGELFF. The CDR3 DNA follows: TGTGCCAGCAGACAACCGGGACTAGCGGGACGCACCGGGGAGCTGTTTTTT.

The chain uses TRBV21-1 and TRBJ2-3; TRBD2 is the table's D call, not checked against the DNA. TRBV21-1 is marked as a pseudogene. The CDR3 totals 17 residues. The CDR3 nucleotides read TGTGCCAGCAGCAAACCCACCGGCGGGAGGGCCGCAGATACGCAGTATTTT. Translating it yields CASSKPTGGRAADTQYF.

V gene TRBV5-6 combines with J gene TRBJ2-3, with D perhaps TRBD2 (6 bases). The CDR3 spans 12 residues. Germline CDR1 SGHDT, CDR2 YYEEEE. Trimming shortened V by 2 bases and J by 8 bases, and 9 bases separated the two germline ends. Here the CDR3 reads CASSFLRGTQYF. DNA for the CDR3: TGTGCCAGCAGCTTCCTGCGGGGTACGCAGTATTTT.